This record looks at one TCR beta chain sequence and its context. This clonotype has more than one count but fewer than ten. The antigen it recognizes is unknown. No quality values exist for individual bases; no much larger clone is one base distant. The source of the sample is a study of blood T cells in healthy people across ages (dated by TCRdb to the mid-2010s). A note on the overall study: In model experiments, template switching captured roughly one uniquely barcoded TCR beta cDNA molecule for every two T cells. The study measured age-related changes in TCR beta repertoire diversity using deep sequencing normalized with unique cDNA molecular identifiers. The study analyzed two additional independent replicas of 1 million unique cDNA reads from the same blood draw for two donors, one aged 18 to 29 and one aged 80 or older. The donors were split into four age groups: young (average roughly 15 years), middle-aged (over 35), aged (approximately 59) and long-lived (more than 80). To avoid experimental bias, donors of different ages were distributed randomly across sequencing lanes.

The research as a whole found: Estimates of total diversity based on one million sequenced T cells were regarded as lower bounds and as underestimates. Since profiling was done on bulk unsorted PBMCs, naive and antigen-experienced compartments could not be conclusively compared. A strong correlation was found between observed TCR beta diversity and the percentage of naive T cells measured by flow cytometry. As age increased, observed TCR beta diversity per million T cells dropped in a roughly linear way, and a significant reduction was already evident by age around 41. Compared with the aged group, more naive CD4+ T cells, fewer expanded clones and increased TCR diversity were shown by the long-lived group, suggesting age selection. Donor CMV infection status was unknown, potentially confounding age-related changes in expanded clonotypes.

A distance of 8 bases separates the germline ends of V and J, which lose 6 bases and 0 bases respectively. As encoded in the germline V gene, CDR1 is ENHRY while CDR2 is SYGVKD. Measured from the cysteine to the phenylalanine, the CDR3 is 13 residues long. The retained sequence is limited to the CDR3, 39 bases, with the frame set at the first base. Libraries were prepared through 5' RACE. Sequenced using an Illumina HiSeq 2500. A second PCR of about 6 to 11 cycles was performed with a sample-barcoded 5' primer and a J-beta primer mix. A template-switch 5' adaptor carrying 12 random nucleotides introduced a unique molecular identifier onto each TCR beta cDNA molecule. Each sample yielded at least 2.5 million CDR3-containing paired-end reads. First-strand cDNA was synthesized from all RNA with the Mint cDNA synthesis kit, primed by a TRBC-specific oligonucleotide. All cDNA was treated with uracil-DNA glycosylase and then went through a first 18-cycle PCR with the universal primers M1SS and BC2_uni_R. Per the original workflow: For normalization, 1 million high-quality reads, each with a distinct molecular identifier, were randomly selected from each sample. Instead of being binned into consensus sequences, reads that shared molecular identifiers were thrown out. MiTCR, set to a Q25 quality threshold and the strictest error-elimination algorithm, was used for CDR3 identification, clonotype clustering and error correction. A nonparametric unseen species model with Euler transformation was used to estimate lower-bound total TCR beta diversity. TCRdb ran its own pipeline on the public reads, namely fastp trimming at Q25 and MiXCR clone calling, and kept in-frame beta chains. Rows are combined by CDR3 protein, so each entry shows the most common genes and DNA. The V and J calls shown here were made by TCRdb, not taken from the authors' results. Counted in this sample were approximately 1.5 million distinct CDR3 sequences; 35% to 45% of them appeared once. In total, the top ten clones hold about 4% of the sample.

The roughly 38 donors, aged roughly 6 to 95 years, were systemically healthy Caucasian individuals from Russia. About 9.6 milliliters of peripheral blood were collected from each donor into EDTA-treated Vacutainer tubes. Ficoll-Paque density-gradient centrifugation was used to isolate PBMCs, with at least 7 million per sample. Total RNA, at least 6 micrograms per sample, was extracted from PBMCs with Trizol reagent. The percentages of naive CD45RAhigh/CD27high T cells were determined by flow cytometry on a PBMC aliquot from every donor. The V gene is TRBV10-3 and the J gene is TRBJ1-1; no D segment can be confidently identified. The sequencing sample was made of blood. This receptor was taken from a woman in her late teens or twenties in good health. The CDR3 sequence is CAIRDLVNTEAFF. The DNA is TGTGCCATCAGGGACCTTGTGAACACTGAAGCTTTCTTT.